These T cell receptor beta chains were read from a single sample in a study of Ad26.COV2.S vaccination and SARS-CoV-2 variants. Only in-frame clones appear in the TCRdb table, and some are missing; sequencing was by immunoSEQ multiplex PCR. Among fewer than 900,000 clones, more than 80% were seen once, and the ten largest hold nearly 1.5%. Sequences were derived from peripheral blood, sampled in a trial of Ad26.COV2.S vaccine versus placebo. The receptors were gathered from a person between 18 and 65 years old who received the Ad26.COV2.S COVID-19 vaccine or a placebo. CDR3s include the opening cysteine and the closing phenylalanine or tryptophan. Fields, in order: V gene, D gene, J gene, clone size, CDR3 DNA, CDR3 protein. The D gene is left open where the match is weak. Size tells how often a clone was seen (once, few, many) or the class of an expanded clone, and some rows leave it out.

V gene: TRBV4-2
D gene: TRBD2
J gene: TRBJ2-5
clone size: .
CDR3 DNA: TGTGCCAGCAGCCAAGATTGGGGCTGGACTAGCGTACACCAAGAGACCCAGTACTTC
CDR3 protein: CASSQDWGWTSVHQETQYF

V gene: TRBV7-6
D gene: TRBD1
J gene: TRBJ1-2
clone size: .
CDR3 DNA: TGTGCCAGCAGCTTAGGGGGACAGCTAAACTATGGCTACACCTTC
CDR3 protein: CASSLGGQLNYGYTF

V gene: TRBV5-4
D gene: .
J gene: TRBJ1-1
clone size: .
CDR3 DNA: TGTGCCAGCAGCCGCATGGGTGGGAACACTGAAGCTTTCTTT
CDR3 protein: CASSRMGGNTEAFF

V gene: TRBV5-1
D gene: .
J gene: TRBJ2-7
clone size: .
CDR3 DNA: TGCGCCAGCAGCCCCGGACTAACACCCTACGAGCAGTACTTC
CDR3 protein: CASSPGLTPYEQYF

V gene: TRBV7-7
D gene: .
J gene: TRBJ1-3
clone size: .
CDR3 DNA: TGTGCCAGCAGCCTCTCTTCAGGGACTGGAAACACCATATATTTT
CDR3 protein: CASSLSSGTGNTIYF

V gene: TRBV30
D gene: .
J gene: TRBJ2-7
clone size: .
CDR3 DNA: TGTGCCTGGAGTGAGTCTGGCAGCCCGCAATACTTC
CDR3 protein: CAWSESGSPQYF

V gene: TRBV6-6
D gene: TRBD1
J gene: TRBJ1-3
clone size: once
CDR3 DNA: TGTGCCAGCAGTTCCCGGGACAGCTCTGGAAACACCATATATTTT
CDR3 protein: CASSSRDSSGNTIYF

V gene: TRBV7-2
D gene: .
J gene: TRBJ2-5
clone size: once
CDR3 DNA: TGTGCCAGCAGCTTAAACGGGGCAAGACAAGAGACCCAGTACTTC
CDR3 protein: CASSLNGARQETQYF

V gene: TRBV5-1
D gene: .
J gene: TRBJ2-2
clone size: .
CDR3 DNA: TGCGCCAGCAGCTTGGTGGGGACGGGCGCGAACACCGGGGAGCTGTTTTTT
CDR3 protein: CASSLVGTGANTGELFF

V gene: TRBV12-3/TRBV12-4
D gene: .
J gene: TRBJ2-5
clone size: once
CDR3 DNA: TGTGCCAGCAGTTTGGGGGACCAAGAGACCCAGTACTTC
CDR3 protein: CASSLGDQETQYF

V gene: TRBV29-1
D gene: .
J gene: TRBJ1-2
clone size: once
CDR3 DNA: TGCAGCGTTGAAGGGTTACCTAGTGGCTACACCTTC
CDR3 protein: CSVEGLPSGYTF

V gene: TRBV4-3
D gene: TRBD1
J gene: TRBJ2-7
clone size: once
CDR3 DNA: TGCGCCAGCAGCCAATCAAGCTTGACCCGGGACAGGCAGTACTTC
CDR3 protein: CASSQSSLTRDRQYF

V gene: TRBV6-5
D gene: .
J gene: TRBJ1-2
clone size: .
CDR3 DNA: TGTGCCAGCAGAAAACTGGACGGCAACTATGGCTACACCTTC
CDR3 protein: CASRKLDGNYGYTF

V gene: TRBV12-5
D gene: .
J gene: TRBJ1-3
clone size: .
CDR3 DNA: TGTGCTAGTGCCCTCTTCCTTGGAAACACCATATATTTT
CDR3 protein: CASALFLGNTIYF

V gene: TRBV11-2
D gene: .
J gene: TRBJ2-7
clone size: .
CDR3 DNA: TGTGCCAGCAGCTTAGCGGGAGTTTCCGAGCAGTACTTC
CDR3 protein: CASSLAGVSEQYF

V gene: TRBV30
D gene: TRBD2
J gene: TRBJ2-7
clone size: .
CDR3 DNA: TGTGCCTGGAGCTATAGCGGGAGTTACGAGCAGTACTTC
CDR3 protein: CAWSYSGSYEQYF

V gene: TRBV27
D gene: .
J gene: TRBJ1-5
clone size: .
CDR3 DNA: TGTGCCAGCAGTTCTTCAAGGGGGAATCAGCCCCAGCATTTT
CDR3 protein: CASSSSRGNQPQHF

V gene: TRBV5-1
D gene: .
J gene: TRBJ2-3
clone size: .
CDR3 DNA: TGCGCCAGCAGCGATTCCCCCACAGATACGCAGTATTTT
CDR3 protein: CASSDSPTDTQYF

V gene: TRBV3-1/TRBV3-2
D gene: .
J gene: TRBJ1-1
clone size: .
CDR3 DNA: TGTGCCAGCAGAACCGGGGAGAACACTGAAGCTTTCTTT
CDR3 protein: CASRTGENTEAFF

V gene: TRBV5-1
D gene: .
J gene: TRBJ1-6
clone size: .
CDR3 DNA: TGCGCCAGCAGCTTGGAGGGTCGGAGCTCCTATAATTCACCCCTCCACTTT
CDR3 protein: CASSLEGRSSYNSPLHF

V gene: TRBV19
D gene: TRBD1
J gene: TRBJ1-6
clone size: .
CDR3 DNA: TGTGCCAGTAGTATTGACAGGGGTAATTCACCCCTCCACTTT
CDR3 protein: CASSIDRGNSPLHF

V gene: TRBV19
D gene: .
J gene: TRBJ1-2
clone size: .
CDR3 DNA: TGTGCCAGTAGTCCGGACTCACCCACCCCGGGGTTAAACTATGGCTACACCTTC
CDR3 protein: CASSPDSPTPGLNYGYTF

V gene: TRBV4-3
D gene: .
J gene: TRBJ1-5
clone size: .
CDR3 DNA: TGCGCCAGCAGCCTTACCTGGGACGGCAATCAGCCCCAGCATTTT
CDR3 protein: CASSLTWDGNQPQHF

V gene: TRBV9
D gene: .
J gene: TRBJ2-3
clone size: .
CDR3 DNA: TGTGCCAGCAGCGTAGCTATAAACCGGGTAGATACGCAGTATTTT
CDR3 protein: CASSVAINRVDTQYF

V gene: TRBV7-2
D gene: .
J gene: TRBJ2-5
clone size: .
CDR3 DNA: TGTGCCAGCAGCCCACGGGCGGCCCAAGAGACCCAGTACTTC
CDR3 protein: CASSPRAAQETQYF

V gene: TRBV7-2
D gene: TRBD1
J gene: TRBJ2-7
clone size: .
CDR3 DNA: TGTGCCAGCAGGACCGGGACAGGGTTTTACGAGCAGTACTTC
CDR3 protein: CASRTGTGFYEQYF

V gene: TRBV7-2
D gene: .
J gene: TRBJ1-5
clone size: .
CDR3 DNA: TGTGCCAGCAGCTTAGTTTTGAACTATAATCAGCCCCAGCATTTT
CDR3 protein: CASSLVLNYNQPQHF

V gene: TRBV23-1
D gene: .
J gene: TRBJ1-3
clone size: .
CDR3 DNA: TGCGCCAGCAGTCAATCGGGGACCGGCTACTCTGGAAACACCATATATTTT
CDR3 protein: CASSQSGTGYSGNTIYF

V gene: TRBV7-9
D gene: .
J gene: TRBJ2-5
clone size: .
CDR3 DNA: TGTGCCAGCAGCTTATTCGAGACCCAGTACTTC
CDR3 protein: CASSLFETQYF

V gene: TRBV18
D gene: TRBD1
J gene: TRBJ1-4
clone size: few
CDR3 DNA: TGTGCCAGCTCACGGGGACAGATTGAAAAACTGTTTTTT
CDR3 protein: CASSRGQIEKLFF

V gene: TRBV6-4
D gene: TRBD2
J gene: TRBJ2-3
clone size: .
CDR3 DNA: TGTGCCAGCAGTCCCGGACTAGCGGGAAGTCTTACAGATACGCAGTATTTT
CDR3 protein: CASSPGLAGSLTDTQYF

V gene: TRBV30
D gene: .
J gene: TRBJ1-6
clone size: .
CDR3 DNA: TGTGCCTGGAACTCCCTTGGACCCCTCCACTTT
CDR3 protein: CAWNSLGPLHF

V gene: TRBV14
D gene: .
J gene: TRBJ2-4
clone size: .
CDR3 DNA: TGTGCCAGCAGCCAACAGGGTCTAGCCAAAAACATTCAGTACTTC
CDR3 protein: CASSQQGLAKNIQYF

V gene: TRBV11-3
D gene: .
J gene: TRBJ1-1
clone size: .
CDR3 DNA: TGTGCCAGCAGCTTAGGAAGGGCCACTGAAGCTTTCTTT
CDR3 protein: CASSLGRATEAFF

V gene: TRBV3-1/TRBV3-2
D gene: TRBD1
J gene: TRBJ2-2
clone size: .
CDR3 DNA: TGTGCCAGCAGCCCCCGGGACAGGGGGTTTATGGGCACCGGGGAGCTGTTTTTT
CDR3 protein: CASSPRDRGFMGTGELFF

V gene: TRBV19
D gene: .
J gene: TRBJ1-2
clone size: .
CDR3 DNA: TGTGCCAGATCACAGCCAGAGGTTCTTCGCTACACCTTC
CDR3 protein: CARSQPEVLRYTF

V gene: TRBV5-1
D gene: TRBD1
J gene: TRBJ1-3
clone size: .
CDR3 DNA: TGCGCCAGCAGCAATGGACAGGGACCTGGAAACACCATATATTTT
CDR3 protein: CASSNGQGPGNTIYF

V gene: TRBV30
D gene: TRBD1
J gene: TRBJ1-5
clone size: .
CDR3 DNA: TGTGCCTGGAGTGGCACAGGGGGTCAGCCCCAGCATTTT
CDR3 protein: CAWSGTGGQPQHF

V gene: TRBV11-3
D gene: TRBD2
J gene: TRBJ2-1
clone size: .
CDR3 DNA: TGTGCCAGCAGCGTAGGGGGACTAGCGGTTTACAATGAGCAGTTCTTC
CDR3 protein: CASSVGGLAVYNEQFF

V gene: TRBV9
D gene: .
J gene: TRBJ1-3
clone size: .
CDR3 DNA: TGTGCCAGCAGCCCTATGGGCTCCAACACCATATATTTT
CDR3 protein: CASSPMGSNTIYF

V gene: TRBV18
D gene: TRBD1
J gene: TRBJ1-1
clone size: .
CDR3 DNA: TGTGCCAGCTCAGAACAGGGGCTATACACTGAAGCTTTCTTT
CDR3 protein: CASSEQGLYTEAFF

V gene: TRBV14
D gene: .
J gene: TRBJ2-3
clone size: .
CDR3 DNA: TGTGCCAGCAGCCAAGATAATCTAGCGTACCGTACGCAGTATTTT
CDR3 protein: CASSQDNLAYRTQYF

V gene: TRBV7-9
D gene: .
J gene: TRBJ2-7
clone size: .
CDR3 DNA: TGTGCCAGCAGCCCCTCGGGGGTATACGAGCAGTACTTC
CDR3 protein: CASSPSGVYEQYF

V gene: TRBV4-3
D gene: .
J gene: TRBJ2-1
clone size: .
CDR3 DNA: TGCGCCAGCAGCCAAGAATTAGGACGCTACAATGAGCAGTTCTTC
CDR3 protein: CASSQELGRYNEQFF

V gene: TRBV10-3
D gene: .
J gene: TRBJ2-3
clone size: .
CDR3 DNA: TGTGCCACGAGGGGGGGCTCCACGGATACGCAGTATTTT
CDR3 protein: CATRGGSTDTQYF

V gene: TRBV3-1/TRBV3-2
D gene: .
J gene: TRBJ1-1
clone size: .
CDR3 DNA: TGTGCCAGCAGCTACGATAACGTGAACACTGAAGCTTTCTTT
CDR3 protein: CASSYDNVNTEAFF

V gene: TRBV10-3
D gene: .
J gene: TRBJ2-1
clone size: .
CDR3 DNA: TGTGCCATCAGTGATTACAATGAGCAGTTCTTC
CDR3 protein: CAISDYNEQFF

V gene: TRBV6-5
D gene: .
J gene: TRBJ2-1
clone size: .
CDR3 DNA: TGTGCCAGCAGTTACCTTTCGGGACCGTACAATGAGCAGTTCTTC
CDR3 protein: CASSYLSGPYNEQFF

V gene: TRBV30
D gene: .
J gene: TRBJ1-5
clone size: once
CDR3 DNA: TGTGCCTGGAGTACCCGGGGGCTTCAGCCCCAGCATTTT
CDR3 protein: CAWSTRGLQPQHF

V gene: TRBV3-1/TRBV3-2
D gene: .
J gene: TRBJ1-4
clone size: once
CDR3 DNA: TGTGCCAGCAGCCAAGTAGGGAGTGAAAAACTGTTTTTT
CDR3 protein: CASSQVGSEKLFF

V gene: TRBV30
D gene: .
J gene: TRBJ2-3
clone size: .
CDR3 DNA: TGTGCCTGGATCAACGGGGGCACAGATACGCAGTATTTT
CDR3 protein: CAWINGGTDTQYF

V gene: TRBV4-3
D gene: TRBD1
J gene: TRBJ1-2
clone size: .
CDR3 DNA: TGCGCCAGCAGCCAAGCGAACGTGGGACAGGGCGCGGGTGGCTACACCTTC
CDR3 protein: CASSQANVGQGAGGYTF

V gene: TRBV27
D gene: .
J gene: TRBJ1-2
clone size: .
CDR3 DNA: TGTGCCAGCAGTTTATCGGGACCGAGCTATGGCTACACCTTC
CDR3 protein: CASSLSGPSYGYTF